This TCR beta chain was found in a study of blood T cells in healthy people across ages. Every sample had a minimum of 6.5 million PBMCs isolated. This clonotype has more than one count but fewer than ten. With a J-beta primer mix and a sample-barcoded 5' primer, a second PCR ran about 7 to 12 cycles. TCRdb independently ran MiXCR on the 5' RACE reads; one entry per CDR3 protein. This sample yields about 800,000 distinct CDR3 sequences, of which 25% are seen a single time; more than 3% belongs to the top ten. These records were also assigned to another study, of T cells of mothers and their children. According to that study: The people who donated were three healthy Caucasian mothers and their six children. TCR recombination output is shaped by thymic selection similarly in related and unrelated pairs.

Material: blood. This clonotype was obtained from a boy younger than 18 in good health.

Written as DNA, the CDR3 is TGTGCCAGCAGCGTTGGGGTTGGACTAGGGGGCTACACCTTC. As protein: CASSVGVGLGGYTF. The rearrangement joins TRBV9 to TRBJ1-2; D unresolved. Per the germline V gene, CDR1 is SGDLS and CDR2 is YYNGEE. The CDR3 consists of 14 residues. Trimming stripped 2 bases from V and 8 bases from J, with 16 bases between. The full variable domain, completed using reference TRBV9 and TRBJ1-2, is DSGVTQTPKHLITATGQRVTLRCSPRSGDLSVYWYQQSLDQGLQFLIQYYNGEERAKGNILERFSAQQFPDLHSELNLSSLELGDSALYFCASSVGVGLGGYTFGSGTRLTVV.